This note documents a single TCR beta chain sequence. Its antigen is unknown. Other DNA sequences within the sample encode an identical CDR3. In germline, CDR1 is KGHDR, CDR2 SFDVKD. V shed 1 base and J 7 bases; nucleotides not matched to a gene: 1. The CDR3 length is 13 residues. Treatment specified: roughly 19 received Ad26.COV2.S at low or high dose, single or two shots; about 5 received placebo; per-sample allocation not given. Samples came from day 63 after the first vaccine or placebo injection. The data are from a study of Ad26.COV2.S vaccination and SARS-CoV-2 variants. Study context: The donor belonged to the COV1001 Ad26.COV2.S trial arm. Whole-study results and caveats: Overall T cell responses may have been underestimated by the analyses of TCR breadth and depth.

Repertoires were generated with immunoSEQ multiplex PCR, while TCRdb's copy carries only in-frame clones and drops some. Here the sample spans around 380,000 clones, 88% being singletons. Here the sequenced sample was peripheral blood, taken in a trial of Ad26.COV2.S vaccine versus placebo. This chain links TRBV24-1 with TRBJ1-2; 8 nucleotides line up with TRBD1. The receptor's source is a person between 18 and 65 years old who received the Ad26.COV2.S COVID-19 vaccine or a placebo. The CDR3 region is CATSDLTGGGYTF. CDR3 nucleotides: TGTGCCACCAGTGATTTAACAGGGGGTGGCTACACCTTC.